Presented here are 3 T cell receptor beta chains from one specimen sequenced in a study of naive and memory T cell subsets. The sample's treatment: skin biopsy from PPD injection site in Mantoux-positive individual. Unsorted total RNA, roughly 1 to 1,100 ng, was DNase treated before reverse transcription. Reverse transcription of blood and skin TCR RNA was primed at alpha and beta constant regions. TCRdb reanalysed the UMI-ligation and nested PCR reads using MiXCR and keeps one entry per CDR3 protein. The table lists 15,000 to 20,000 distinct CDR3 sequences, more than 9% of them singletons, with under 7.5% in the top ten. This sample comprised skin, obtained from a tuberculin skin test site. The source is an adult in good health.

Many counts were recorded for this clonotype. This chain uses TRBV20-1 with TRBJ2-7, with 8 bases that match TRBD1. Germline V gene data show CDR1 as DFQATT and CDR2 as SNEGSKA (reference sequence). There are 14 residues in the CDR3. With 5 bases clipped from V and 3 bases from J, the junction kept 9 bases outside the gene matches. The CDR3 sequence is CSALTPGGGYEQYF. The CDR3, as DNA: TGCAGTGCTCTCACGCCAGGGGGCGGCTACGAGCAGTACTTC.

The V call is TRBV20-1, the J call TRBJ2-5; 11 positions match TRBD1. The V and J ends lost 5 bases and 9 bases, in that order; junction bases with no gene match: 14. The CDR3 is 15 amino acids. Germline loops: CDR1 DFQATT, CDR2 SNEGSKA (reference sequence). This CDR3 reads CSAAPGQGGEWSQYF. The CDR3, as DNA: TGCAGTGCTGCTCCGGGACAGGGGGGCGAGTGGTCCCAGTACTTC.

This clonotype appeared a few times. V usage is TRBV7-2 and J usage is TRBJ1-5, with TRBD1 matching over 8 bases. Germline lookup yields CDR1 SGHTA and CDR2 FQGNSA. J was trimmed by 3 bases and V by 5 bases; bases with no gene match: 6. This CDR3 is built from 15 residues. The CDR3 region has the DNA TGTGCCAGCAGCCCCTGGACAGGGCTCAATCAGCCCCAGCATTTT. Amino acids: CASSPWTGLNQPQHF.